This T cell receptor beta chain was obtained from a study of T cell responses to AZD1222 COVID-19 vaccine. Repertoires were generated with immunoSEQ multiplex PCR, while TCRdb's copy carries only in-frame clones and drops some. The table records roughly 180,000 clones, 91% of them present only once. Remarks on this clone: Its cognate antigen is unknown.

Germline loops: CDR1 MNHEY, CDR2 SVGAGI. This CDR3 is 12 amino acids long. The ends were cut back, 9 bases at V and 4 bases at J, with 13 bases in the middle. Overall study results and limits: Repertoires were obtained solely post-peak T cell response. Possibly, clonal diversity was underestimated; donors were largely white British and included more females.

The sample in question was peripheral blood, obtained on day 0 of AZD1222 vaccination. This TCR came from an adult in good health. This chain links TRBV6-5 with TRBJ2-7; D possibly corresponds to TRBD1 (5 bases). Here the CDR3 reads CASLRGRYEQYF. The CDR3 region has the DNA TGTGCCAGTTTAAGGGGCAGATACGAGCAGTACTTC.